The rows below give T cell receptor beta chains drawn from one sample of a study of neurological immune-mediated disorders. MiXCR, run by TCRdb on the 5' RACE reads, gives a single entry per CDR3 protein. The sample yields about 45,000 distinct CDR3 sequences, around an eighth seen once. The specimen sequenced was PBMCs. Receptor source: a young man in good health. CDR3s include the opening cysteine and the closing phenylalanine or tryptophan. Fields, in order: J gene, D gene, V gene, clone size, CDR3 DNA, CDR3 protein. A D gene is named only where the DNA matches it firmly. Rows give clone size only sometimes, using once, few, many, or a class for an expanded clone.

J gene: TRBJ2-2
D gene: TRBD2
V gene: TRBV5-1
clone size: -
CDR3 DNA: TGCGCCAGCAGCCCGATAGCGGGATTAAGCACCGGGGAGCTGTTTTTT
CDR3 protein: CASSPIAGLSTGELFF

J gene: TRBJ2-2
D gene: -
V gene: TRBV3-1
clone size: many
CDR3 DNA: TGTGCCAGCAGCCAAGAAAGCGTTTACACCGGGGAGCTGTTTTTT
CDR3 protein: CASSQESVYTGELFF

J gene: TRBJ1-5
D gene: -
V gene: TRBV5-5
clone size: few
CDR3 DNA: TGTGCCAGCAGCTTGATATGGGATCAGCCCCAGCATTTT
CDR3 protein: CASSLIWDQPQHF

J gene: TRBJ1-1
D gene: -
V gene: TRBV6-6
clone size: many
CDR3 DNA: TGTGCCAGCAGTTACTCAGTGAACACTGAAGCTTTCTTT
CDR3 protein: CASSYSVNTEAFF

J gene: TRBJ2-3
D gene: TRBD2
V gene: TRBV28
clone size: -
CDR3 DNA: TGTGTCAGCAGCCCCTATCTAGCGGGATTGTCAGATACGCAGTATTTT
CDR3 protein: CVSSPYLAGLSDTQYF

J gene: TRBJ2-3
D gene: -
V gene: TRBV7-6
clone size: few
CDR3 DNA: TGTGCCAGCAGCCTTCGCCCGGGTCAAACAGATACGCAGTATTTT
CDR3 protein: CASSLRPGQTDTQYF

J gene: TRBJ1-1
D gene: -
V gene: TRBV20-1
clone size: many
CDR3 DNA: TGCAGTGCTGGACCCACTGAAGCTTTCTTT
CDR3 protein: CSAGPTEAFF

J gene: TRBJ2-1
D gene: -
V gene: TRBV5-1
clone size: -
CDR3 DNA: TGCACCAGCAGCACCACGAGGGACGAAGAGTTCTTC
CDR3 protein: CTSSTTRDEEFF

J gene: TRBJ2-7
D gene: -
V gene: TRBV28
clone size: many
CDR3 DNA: TGTGCCAGCAGCGCTGGGGTTTCGAAACACTACGAGCAGTACTTC
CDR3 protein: CASSAGVSKHYEQYF

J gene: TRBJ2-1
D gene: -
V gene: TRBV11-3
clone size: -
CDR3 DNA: TGTGCCAGCAGCTTAGCCCCGGACTGGGAGCAGTTCTTC
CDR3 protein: CASSLAPDWEQFF

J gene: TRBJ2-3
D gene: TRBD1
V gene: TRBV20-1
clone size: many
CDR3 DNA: TGCAGTGCTGAAGGACAGGGGACGTCCACAGATACGCAGTATTTT
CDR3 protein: CSAEGQGTSTDTQYF

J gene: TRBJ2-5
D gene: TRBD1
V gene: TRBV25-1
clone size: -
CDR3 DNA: TGTGCCAGCAGTGAATGGGCAGGGGGCGCGTTGAGAGAGACCCAGTACTTC
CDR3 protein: CASSEWAGGALRETQYF

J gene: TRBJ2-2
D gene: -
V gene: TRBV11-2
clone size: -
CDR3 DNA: TGTGCCAGCAGCTCCCGATGCTGGAGTCAAACCGGGGAGCTGTTTTTT
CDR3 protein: CASSSRCWSQTGELFF

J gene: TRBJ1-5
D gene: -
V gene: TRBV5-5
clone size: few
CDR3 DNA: TGTGCCAGCAGCTTGGCCGGGTTGGGGGTAAATCAGCCCCAGCATTTT
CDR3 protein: CASSLAGLGVNQPQHF

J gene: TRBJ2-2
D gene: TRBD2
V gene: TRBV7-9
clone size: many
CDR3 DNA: TGTGCCAGCAGCCCGGGACTAGCGGGAGGAATTAACACCGGGGAGCTGTTTTTT
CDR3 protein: CASSPGLAGGINTGELFF

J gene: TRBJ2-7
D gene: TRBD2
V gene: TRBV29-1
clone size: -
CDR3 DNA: TGCAGCGTGACGCGGATTAGCGGGAGCTACGAGCAGTATTTC
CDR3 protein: CSVTRISGSYEQYF

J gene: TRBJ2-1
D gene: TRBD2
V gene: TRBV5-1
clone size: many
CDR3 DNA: TGCGCCAGCAGCTTGGGTCCTAGCGGGAGGGCCGGCAATGAGCAGTTCTTC
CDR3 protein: CASSLGPSGRAGNEQFF

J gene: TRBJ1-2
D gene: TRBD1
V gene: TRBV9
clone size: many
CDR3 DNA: TGTGCCAGCAGCGTAGCCAAAGAAATTAAGACAGGGATCTATGGCTACACCTTC
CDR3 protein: CASSVAKEIKTGIYGYTF

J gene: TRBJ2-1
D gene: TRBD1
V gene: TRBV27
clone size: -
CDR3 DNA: TGTGCCAGCAGTCCGATGACAGGGACCCACAATGAGCAGTTCTTC
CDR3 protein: CASSPMTGTHNEQFF

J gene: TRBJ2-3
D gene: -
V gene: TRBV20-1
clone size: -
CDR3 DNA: TGCAGTGCTAGAAAACTATCAGATACGCAGTATTTT
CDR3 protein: CSARKLSDTQYF

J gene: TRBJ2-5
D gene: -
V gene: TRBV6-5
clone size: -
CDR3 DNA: TGTGCCAGCTCGGGTGCGGAGACCCAGTACTTC
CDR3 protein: CASSGAETQYF

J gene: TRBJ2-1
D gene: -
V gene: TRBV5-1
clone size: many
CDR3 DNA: TGCGCCAGCATGGGGCAGGGGAACAATGAGCAGTTCTTC
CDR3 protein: CASMGQGNNEQFF

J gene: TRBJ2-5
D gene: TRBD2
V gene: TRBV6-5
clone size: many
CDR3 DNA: TGTGCCAGCAACCCGAACCGTATAGCGGGAGATTGGTACTTC
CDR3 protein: CASNPNRIAGDWYF

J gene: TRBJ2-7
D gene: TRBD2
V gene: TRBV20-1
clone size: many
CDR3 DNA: TGCAGTGCTAGGGCGGGAGGGCCAGGGGAGCAGTACTTC
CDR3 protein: CSARAGGPGEQYF

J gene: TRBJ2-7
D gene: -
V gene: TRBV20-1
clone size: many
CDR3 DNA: TGCAGTGCTAGGCATCCGGGCAACTCCTACGAGCAGTACTTC
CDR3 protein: CSARHPGNSYEQYF

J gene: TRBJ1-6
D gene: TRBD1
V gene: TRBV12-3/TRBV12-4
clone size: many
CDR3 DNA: TGTGCCAGCAGTTTGGGACAGAGCTCCTATAATTCACCCCTCCACTTT
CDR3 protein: CASSLGQSSYNSPLHF

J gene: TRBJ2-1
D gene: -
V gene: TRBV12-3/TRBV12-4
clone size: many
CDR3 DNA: TGTGCCAGCAGAGGCGGGTCGTACAATGAGCAGTTCTTC
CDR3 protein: CASRGGSYNEQFF

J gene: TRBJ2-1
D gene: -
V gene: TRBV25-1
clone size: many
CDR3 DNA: TGTGCCAGCAGTAAGGACTCTTACAATGAGCAGTTCTTC
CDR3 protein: CASSKDSYNEQFF